Below, 7 T cell receptor beta chains from the same sample are listed, as sequenced in a study of cytomegalovirus exposure and HLA in healthy donors. With 60 Vbeta and 13 Jbeta primers, the PCR was carried out. Libraries were prepared by immunoSEQ multiplex PCR; TCRdb keeps only in-frame clonotypes and omits some of them. The sample shows about 62,000 clones, about 77% of them seen only once. Sequenced: PBMCs. All receptors derive from a woman in her twenties or thirties in good health and CMV-seronegative.

Remarks on this clone: One junction end disagrees with the germline gene, perhaps due to a read error. The same CDR3 can be traced to other DNA sequences in this sample. The chain links TRBV19 to TRBJ1-5; 10 bases agree with TRBD1. This CDR3 comprises 14 residues. Per germline, CDR1 LNHDA and CDR2 SQIVND (reference sequence). CDR3 protein: CASSSQTGGKPQHF. The CDR3 nucleotides are TGTGCCAGTAGTAGTCAGACAGGGGGCAAGCCCCAGCACTTT.

V and J are TRBV29-1 and TRBJ2-7; D may be TRBD1 (5 bases). The CDR3 totals 14 residues. The V gene's germline CDR1 is SQVTM and CDR2 ANQGSEA. The CDR3, as DNA: TGCATCCCCGACCCGACAGACTTATCCTACGAGCAGTACGTC. As protein: CIPDPTDLSYEQYV.

The J gene is TRBJ2-7, the V gene TRBV5-8, with 8 nucleotides matching TRBD1. The CDR3 spans 15 residues. CDR1 SGHTS and CDR2 YDEGEE come from the germline V gene. The trim removed 0 bases at V and 2 bases at J, leaving 4 bases unmatched. The chain's CDR3 is CASSLETGATYEQYF. The CDR3 coding sequence is TGTGCCAGCAGCTTGGAGACAGGGGCAACCTACGAGCAGTACTTC.

This clone was counted once. The rearrangement joins TRBV7-9 to TRBJ2-7, with a weak D call TRBD2 (6 bases). The CDR3 has 13 residues. Germline loops: CDR1 SEHNR, CDR2 FQNEAQ (reference sequence). V lost 7 bases to trimming and J lost 7 bases, with 17 bases between them. CDR3 in amino acids: CASNPAGPGEQYF. The CDR3 coding sequence is TGTGCCAGCAACCCGGCGGGGCCGGGAGAGCAGTACTTC. The entire variable domain, with the rest obtained from reference TRBV7-9 and TRBJ2-7, is as follows: DTGVSQNPRHKITKRGQNVTFRCDPISEHNRLYWYRQTLGQGPEFLTYFQNEAQLEKSRLLSDRFSAERPKGSFSTLEIQRTEQGDSAMYLCASNPAGPGEQYFGPGTRLTVT.

V usage is TRBV10-3 and J usage is TRBJ2-5; 9 bases match TRBD1. The J call is uncertain, as TRBJ2-7 better fits the DNA end. The CDR3 is 16 residues long. The germline CDR1 and CDR2 sequences are ENHRY and SYGVKD. The CDR3 DNA reads as TGTGCCATCGCGTTAAACTCCGGGACAGGGTCCTACGAGCAGTACTTC. As protein: CAIALNSGTGSYEQYF.

This clone came up a few times. V and J are TRBV20-1 and TRBJ2-2; D is ambiguous. CDR1 DFQATT and CDR2 SNEGSKA come from the germline V gene (reference sequence). Trimming shortened V by 3 bases and J by 6 bases, and 5 bases separated the two germline ends. The CDR3 runs 11 residues. Written as DNA, the CDR3 is TGCAGTGCTAGTAATGCCGGGGAGCTGTTTTTT. Translated, it gives CSASNAGELFF.

This clone was found once. The chain has TRBV5-1 and TRBJ2-3; 7 bases are a match to TRBD2. CDR3 size: 19 residues. The junction had 15 bases not matched to a gene; V was cut back by 2 bases and J by 0 bases. Per germline, CDR1 SGHRS and CDR2 YFSETQ. The CDR3 coding sequence is TGCGCCAGCAGCTTTAGGGAGCGGGATACTGCGGAGAGCACAGATACGCAGTATTTT. Translation gives CASSFRERDTAESTDTQYF.